The following is a T cell receptor (beta chain) sequence with its context. The antigen is undetermined. Other DNA sequences in the same sample also yield this CDR3. Germline V gene lookup returns CDR1 LNHDA and CDR2 SQIVND (reference sequence). V was shortened by 5 bases and J by 2 bases, with 10 bases between the two germline ends. The CDR3 loop spans 13 amino acids. Libraries were prepared by immunoSEQ multiplex PCR; TCRdb keeps only in-frame clonotypes and omits some of them. This table has about 2.1 million clones, just over 90% appearing once. This sample is part of a study of shared clonotypes between healthy human individuals. Overall study context: The donors, two women and three men, were aged 18 to 49. Broader study findings: Depth of sequencing was expected to influence donor clonotype sharing.

Positive CCR7 selection of CD45RO-negative cells yielded the naive CD8 cells, and terminally differentiated effector memory CD45RA+ cells were excluded. The study drew its donors from healthy HIV-negative adults without recent acute infections or vaccinations. The rearrangement links TRBV19 to TRBJ2-7; D not resolved. The sequence derives from a man aged 18 to 35 in good health. Some clones in this sample may be carry-over from other donors' samples. Sequencing was carried out using naive CD8+ T cells from PBMCs. CDR3 region: CASSLRPTYEQYF. CDR3 bases: TGTGCCAGTAGTTTGCGACCTACCTACGAGCAGTACTTC.